This TCR beta chain was sequenced for a study of T cell responses to AZD1222 COVID-19 vaccine. Study conclusions and caveats: Donors were chiefly white British, with a greater number of females, and clonal diversity was perhaps underestimated. Seropositivity was recorded at baseline in only six AZD1222 recipients. Compared with day 0, the breadth and depth of the Spike-specific TCR repertoire rose significantly after two doses of AZD1222.

Profiling relied on immunoSEQ multiplex PCR, and the TCRdb table lists in-frame clones only, not all of them. The top ten hold around 3% of the sample, which has about 200,000 clones, about nine tenths seen once. Combined were second doses at about 4 or about 12 weeks. In the case of this clone: Antigen specificity is unknown.

The germline CDR1 and CDR2 sequences are MNHEY and SMNVEV (reference sequence). The CDR3 has 12 amino acids. V lost 6 bases, J lost 6 bases, and 12 bases lay in between. Sequencing was performed on peripheral blood, taken 28 days after the second AZD1222 dose. The sequence derives from an adult who received the AZD1222 COVID-19 vaccine. The rearrangement joins TRBV27 to TRBJ2-7, with D unclear. The CDR3 coding sequence is TGTGCCAGCAGCCCCTTCGACGGCGAGCAGTACTTC. Translated, it gives CASSPFDGEQYF.